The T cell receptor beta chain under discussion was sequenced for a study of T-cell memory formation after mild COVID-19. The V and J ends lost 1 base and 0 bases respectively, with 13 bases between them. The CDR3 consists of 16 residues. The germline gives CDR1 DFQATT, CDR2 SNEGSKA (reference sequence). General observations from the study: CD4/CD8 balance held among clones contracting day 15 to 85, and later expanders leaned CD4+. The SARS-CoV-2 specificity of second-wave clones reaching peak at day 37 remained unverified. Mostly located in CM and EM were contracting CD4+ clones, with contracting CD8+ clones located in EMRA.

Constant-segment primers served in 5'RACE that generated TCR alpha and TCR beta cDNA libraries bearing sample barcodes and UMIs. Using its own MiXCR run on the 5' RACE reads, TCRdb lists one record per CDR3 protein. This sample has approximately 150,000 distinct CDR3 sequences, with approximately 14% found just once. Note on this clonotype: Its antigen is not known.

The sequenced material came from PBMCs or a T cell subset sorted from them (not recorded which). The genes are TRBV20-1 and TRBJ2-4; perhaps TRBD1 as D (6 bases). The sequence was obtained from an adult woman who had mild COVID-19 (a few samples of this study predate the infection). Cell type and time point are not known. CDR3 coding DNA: TGCAGTGCTAGAGCAGGGGATTTTTTAGCCAAAAACATTCAGTACTTC. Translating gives CSARAGDFLAKNIQYF.